This TCR beta chain came from a study of blood T cell repertoires in COVID-19. Study context: Donors in the United States, Italy and Spain gave samples during acute or convalescent COVID-19. T cells, B-cell-depleted T cells, or PBMCs provided the cDNA or gDNA that served as material.

Original processing notes: Amplification of reference gene primers provided the estimated nucleated cell counts. Measured with immunoSEQ multiplex PCR; TCRdb has only the in-frame clones, and not every one. V, J and clone size are taken as reported in that table, and D and trimming were inferred from the DNA itself. The table includes 200,000 to 300,000 clones, more than 75% detected once. There are 16 residues in the CDR3. Germline lookup yields CDR1 MNHNY and CDR2 SVGAGI (reference sequence). The ends were cut back, 0 bases at V and 3 bases at J, with 15 bases in the middle. This clonotype was sampled from a woman aged 30 to 39 who had recovered from COVID-19. J is TRBJ2-7 and V is TRBV6-6, with a tentative D call TRBD1 (6 bases). The sample taken for sequencing was peripheral blood. The DNA of the CDR3 is TGTGCCAGCAGTTACTCGTCGGGGCAGGGGAACTACGAGCAGTACTTC. It codes for CASSYSSGQGNYEQYF.